This record looks at one T cell receptor beta chain sequence and its context. This CDR3 has 15 residues. CDR1 is SGHVS, CDR2 FQNEAQ, per germline. V was trimmed by 4 bases and J by 5 bases, leaving 15 bases between them. The data derive from a study of T cell responses to AZD1222 COVID-19 vaccine. Profiled with immunoSEQ multiplex PCR; TCRdb holds only in-frame clones, not every one. The table records 150,000 to 160,000 clones, over 70% of them present only once. This sequence originates from an adult who received the AZD1222 COVID-19 vaccine. The sequencing here drew on peripheral blood, taken 28 days after the second AZD1222 dose. V is TRBV7-8 and J is TRBJ1-5; D unclear. The CDR3 DNA reads as TGTGCCAGCAGCTCTCGGACCGGGCGGGATCAGCCCCAGCATTTT. Amino acid sequence: CASSSRTGRDQPQHF. Full variable domain (remainder filled in from reference TRBV7-8 and TRBJ1-5): GAGVSQSPRYKVAKRGQDVALRCDPISGHVSLFWYQQALGQGPEFLTYFQNEAQLDKSGLPSDRFFAERPEGSVSTLKIQRTQQEDSAVYLCASSSRTGRDQPQHFGDGTRLSIL.